Sequencing of this TCR beta chain was carried out in a study of blood T cell repertoires in COVID-19. Background on the study: Acute and convalescent COVID-19 specimens originated in the United States, Italy and Spain.

Clones were sequenced by immunoSEQ multiplex PCR, and TCRdb holds only the in-frame ones, with some missing. The sample consists of roughly 49,000 clones, 70% to 90% of them appearing once. This clone was counted between two and nine times. With 10 bases removed from V and 4 bases from J, the gap between germline ends came to 11 bases. From germline, CDR1 is LNHDA and CDR2 SQIVND (reference sequence). The CDR3 length is 12 residues. The receptor comes from a human donor in a cohort sampled during active COVID-19. The chain couples TRBV19 to TRBJ1-5; no reliable D call. The sample consisted of peripheral blood. DNA for the CDR3: TGTGCCACCCGGACTGGTAATCAGCCCCAGCATTTT. Amino acid sequence: CATRTGNQPQHF.